The 3 T cell receptor beta chains in this list originate from one sample, sequenced in a study of T cells after yellow fever vaccination. TCRdb re-derived calls from the 5' RACE reads in MiXCR, one entry per CDR3 protein. The sample lists 120,000 or so distinct CDR3 sequences; roughly 6.8% were seen once. Here the sequenced sample was CD4+ T cells sorted from PBMCs, taken more than 40 days after the first yellow fever vaccination. The source is a young man who received the YFV17D yellow fever vaccine.

This clonotype was counted many times. The V call is TRBV5-5, the J call TRBJ2-1; TRBD2 might be the D (5 bases). With 3 bases removed from V and 3 bases from J, the gap between germline ends came to 10 bases. The V gene's germline CDR1 is SGHKS and CDR2 YYEKEE (reference sequence). CDR3 length equals 14 residues. In DNA, the CDR3 is TGTGCCAGCAGCTCGGACTGGGGCTACAATGAGCAGTTCTTC. As protein: CASSSDWGYNEQFF.

This clonotype was recorded many times. V gene TRBV5-1 combines with J gene TRBJ2-3; a possible D gene is TRBD2 (5 bases). Germline values: CDR1 SGHRS, CDR2 YFSETQ. This CDR3 region has 14 residues. Trimming removed 1 base from V and 6 bases from J, with 12 bases in between. CDR3 in amino acids: CASSLRRRGDTQYF. In nucleotides, the CDR3 is TGCGCCAGCAGCTTGAGGAGGCGTGGGGATACGCAGTATTTT.

This clonotype was counted ten times or more. The chain carries TRBV10-3 and TRBJ2-5; tentative D call: TRBD1 (6 bases). V was pared by 5 bases and J by 9 bases, with 19 bases between. The V gene's germline CDR1 is ENHRY and CDR2 SYGVKD. The CDR3 length is 14 residues. CDR3 region: CAISHNRDSAAQYF. The CDR3 DNA reads as TGTGCCATCAGTCATAACAGGGATAGTGCAGCCCAGTACTTC.